This passage covers 4 T cell receptor beta chains from one sample sequenced in a study of technical replicates of blood from a few donors. The method was immunoSEQ multiplex PCR; TCRdb's version includes in-frame clones alone and lacks a portion of them. The table shows about 70,000 clones, with nearly 98% occurring only once. Sample: T cells isolated from PBMCs. The source is a human donor in good health.

V and J are TRBV7-6 and TRBJ2-5; 10 bases line up with TRBD2. Germline V gene data show CDR1 as SGHVS and CDR2 as FNYEAQ. V shed 2 bases, J shed 5 bases, and the junction held 8 bases outside the gene matches. The CDR3 runs to 16 residues. This CDR3 is CASSLPSGGGSETQYF. CDR3 in DNA: TGTGCCAGCAGCTTACCCAGCGGGGGGGGGAGTGAGACCCAGTACTTC.

The chain links TRBV7-9 to TRBJ2-3; a possible D gene is TRBD1 (6 bases). CDR1 SEHNR and CDR2 FQNEAQ come from the germline V gene (reference sequence). The V gene lost 4 bases and the J gene lost 0 bases, with 17 bases spanning the gap. CDR3 size: 17 residues. CDR3 loop: CASSSGQSDLSTDTQYF. CDR3 DNA: TGTGCCAGCAGCTCAGGACAGAGCGACCTTAGCACAGATACGCAGTATTTT.

The V and J genes are TRBV4-1 and TRBJ2-1; 9 bases match TRBD2. V was pared by 4 bases and J by 12 bases, with 4 bases of the junction left unmatched. The V gene's germline CDR1 is MGHRA and CDR2 YSYEKL. The CDR3 runs 12 residues. The CDR3 here is CASSPLAGLQFF. Here the CDR3 DNA reads TGCGCCAGCAGCCCCCTAGCGGGACTGCAGTTCTTC.

CDR3 sequence: CASSPRRLPGWTF. For the CDR3, the DNA is TGTGCCAGCTCACCACGTCGCCTGCCGGGGTGGACCTTC. The chain couples TRBV18 to TRBJ1-2; D uncertain. CDR3 size: 13 residues. CDR1 KGHSH and CDR2 LQKENI come from the germline V gene. The V end was cut by 1 base, the J end by 14 bases, with 17 bases between.